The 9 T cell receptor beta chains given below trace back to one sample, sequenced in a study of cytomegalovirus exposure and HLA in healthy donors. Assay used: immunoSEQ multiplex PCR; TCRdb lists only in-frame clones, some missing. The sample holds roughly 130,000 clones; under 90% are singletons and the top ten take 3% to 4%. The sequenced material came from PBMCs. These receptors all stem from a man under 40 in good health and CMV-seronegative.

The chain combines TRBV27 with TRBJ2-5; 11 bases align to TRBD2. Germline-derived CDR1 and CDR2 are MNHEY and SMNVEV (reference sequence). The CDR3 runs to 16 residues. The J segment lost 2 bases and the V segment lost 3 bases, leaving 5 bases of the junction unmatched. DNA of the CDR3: TGTGCCAGCAGTTTCTGTATAGCGGGGGGGCAAGAGACCCAGTACTTC. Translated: CASSFCIAGGQETQYF.

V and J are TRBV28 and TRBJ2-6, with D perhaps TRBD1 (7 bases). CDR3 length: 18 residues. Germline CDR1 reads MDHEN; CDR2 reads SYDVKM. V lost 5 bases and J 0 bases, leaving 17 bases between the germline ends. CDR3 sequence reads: CASSPRDSKVSGANVLTF. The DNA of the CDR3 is TGTGCCAGCAGTCCGCGGGACAGCAAAGTCTCTGGGGCCAACGTCCTGACTTTC.

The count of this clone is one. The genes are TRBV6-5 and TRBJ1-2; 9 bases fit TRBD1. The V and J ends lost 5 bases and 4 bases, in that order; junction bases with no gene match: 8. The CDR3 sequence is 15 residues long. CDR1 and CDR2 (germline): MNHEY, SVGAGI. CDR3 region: CASSNPGQGFYGYTF. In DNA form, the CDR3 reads TGTGCCAGCAGTAATCCGGGACAGGGTTTCTATGGCTACACCTTC.

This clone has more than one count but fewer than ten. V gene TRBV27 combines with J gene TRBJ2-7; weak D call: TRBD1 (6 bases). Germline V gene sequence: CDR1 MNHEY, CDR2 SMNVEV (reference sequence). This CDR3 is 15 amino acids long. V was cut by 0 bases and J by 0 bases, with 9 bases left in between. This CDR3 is CASSLSEDSSYEQYF. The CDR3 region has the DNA TGTGCCAGCAGTTTATCGGAGGACAGCTCCTACGAGCAGTACTTC.

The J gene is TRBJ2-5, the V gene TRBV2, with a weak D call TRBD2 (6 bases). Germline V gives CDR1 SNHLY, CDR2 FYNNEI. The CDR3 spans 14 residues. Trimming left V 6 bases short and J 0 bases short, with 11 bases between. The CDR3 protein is CASRRVADQETQYF. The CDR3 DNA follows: TGTGCCAGCAGGAGGGTAGCGGACCAAGAGACCCAGTACTTC.

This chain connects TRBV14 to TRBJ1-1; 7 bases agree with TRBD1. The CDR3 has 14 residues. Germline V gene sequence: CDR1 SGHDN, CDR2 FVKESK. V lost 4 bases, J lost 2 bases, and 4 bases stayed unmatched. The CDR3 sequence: CASSLTGDNTEAFF. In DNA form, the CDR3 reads TGTGCCAGCAGCCTAACAGGGGATAACACTGAAGCTTTCTTT.

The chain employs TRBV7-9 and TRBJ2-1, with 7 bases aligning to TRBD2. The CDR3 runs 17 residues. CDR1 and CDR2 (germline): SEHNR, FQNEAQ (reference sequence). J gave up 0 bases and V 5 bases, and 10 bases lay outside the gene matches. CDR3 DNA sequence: TGTGCCAGCAGCAACACAGCGGGGATATACTCCTACAATGAGCAGTTCTTC. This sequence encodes CASSNTAGIYSYNEQFF.

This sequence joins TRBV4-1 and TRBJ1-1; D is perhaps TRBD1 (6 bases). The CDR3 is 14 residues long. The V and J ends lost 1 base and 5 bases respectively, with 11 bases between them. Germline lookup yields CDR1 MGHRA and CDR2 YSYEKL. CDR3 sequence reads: CASSQGGGWTEAFF. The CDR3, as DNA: TGCGCCAGCAGCCAAGGAGGGGGTTGGACTGAAGCTTTCTTT.

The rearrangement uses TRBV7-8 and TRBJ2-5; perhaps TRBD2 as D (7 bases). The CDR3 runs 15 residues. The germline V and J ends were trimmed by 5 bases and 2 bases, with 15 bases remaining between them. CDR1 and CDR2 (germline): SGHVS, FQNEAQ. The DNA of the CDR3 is TGTGCCAGCAGCCTCTTAGGGGGGGGGCAAGAGACCCAGTACTTC. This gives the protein CASSLLGGGQETQYF.